These T cell receptor beta chains were read from a single sample in a study of T cell responses to AZD1222 COVID-19 vaccine. Produced via immunoSEQ multiplex PCR; TCRdb's table is partial and in-frame only. In the table there are about 190,000 clones, 80% to 95% of which are singletons. This sample comprised peripheral blood, obtained on day 0 of AZD1222 vaccination. These TCRs come from an adult in good health. The CDR3 runs from the conserved cysteine through the conserved F or W. A D gene is named only where the DNA matches it firmly.

V gene: TRBV4-3; D gene: NA; J gene: TRBJ2-1; CDR3 protein: CASSQVTSAAAGRNEQFF
V gene: TRBV28; D gene: NA; J gene: TRBJ1-2; CDR3 protein: CASETGTLYGYTF
V gene: TRBV5-1; D gene: TRBD1; J gene: TRBJ1-2; CDR3 protein: CASSLNTDRDGYTF
V gene: TRBV10-3; D gene: NA; J gene: TRBJ1-5; CDR3 protein: CAISESHWDTNQPQHF
V gene: TRBV12-3/TRBV12-4; D gene: NA; J gene: TRBJ1-1; CDR3 protein: CASSTSVNEAFF
V gene: TRBV6-2/TRBV6-3; D gene: TRBD1; J gene: TRBJ1-1; CDR3 protein: CASSRTGEAFF
V gene: TRBV27; D gene: NA; J gene: TRBJ1-2; CDR3 protein: CASSLIGAANYGYTF
V gene: TRBV18; D gene: NA; J gene: TRBJ1-1; CDR3 protein: CASSPGSRRGSGTEAFF
V gene: TRBV5-5; D gene: TRBD1; J gene: TRBJ1-2; CDR3 protein: CASSWGQGTNYGYTF
V gene: TRBV5-5; D gene: NA; J gene: TRBJ1-2; CDR3 protein: CASSLRAAGGYTF
V gene: TRBV5-1; D gene: TRBD1; J gene: TRBJ2-1; CDR3 protein: CASSLPGTGMNEQFF
V gene: TRBV5-1; D gene: TRBD1; J gene: TRBJ2-5; CDR3 protein: CASRGTAQETQYF
V gene: TRBV6-2/TRBV6-3; D gene: NA; J gene: TRBJ1-2; CDR3 protein: CASSYLLAGGYGYTF
V gene: TRBV6-6; D gene: NA; J gene: TRBJ2-1; CDR3 protein: CASSSQGFAEQFF
V gene: TRBV6-5; D gene: NA; J gene: TRBJ2-7; CDR3 protein: CASSYTPLSEQYF
V gene: TRBV4-1; D gene: NA; J gene: TRBJ1-2; CDR3 protein: CASSQDLEDGRYTF
V gene: TRBV7-2; D gene: NA; J gene: TRBJ2-1; CDR3 protein: CASSLGGRYNEQFF
V gene: TRBV28; D gene: NA; J gene: TRBJ1-2; CDR3 protein: CASSFSNYGYTF
V gene: TRBV3-1/TRBV3-2; D gene: NA; J gene: TRBJ2-2; CDR3 protein: CASSQVGGAGELFF
V gene: TRBV19; D gene: NA; J gene: TRBJ1-1; CDR3 protein: CASRITTEAFF
V gene: TRBV6-1; D gene: NA; J gene: TRBJ1-5; CDR3 protein: CASSVHRSPYTSNQPQHF
V gene: TRBV7-9; D gene: NA; J gene: TRBJ1-4; CDR3 protein: CASSLVSFYDEKLFF
V gene: TRBV2; D gene: NA; J gene: TRBJ1-2; CDR3 protein: CASSRSGVPDGYTF
V gene: TRBV11-1; D gene: TRBD1; J gene: TRBJ1-4; CDR3 protein: CASSRGQSYENRLFF
V gene: TRBV6-5; D gene: TRBD1; J gene: TRBJ1-1; CDR3 protein: CASSKRQGGTEAFF
V gene: TRBV2; D gene: TRBD1; J gene: TRBJ1-2; CDR3 protein: CASSPDRGITYGYTF
V gene: TRBV7-8; D gene: NA; J gene: TRBJ2-5; CDR3 protein: CASSLRVIGQGPARTQYF
V gene: TRBV12-3/TRBV12-4; D gene: NA; J gene: TRBJ1-1; CDR3 protein: CASSWAEGTEAFF
V gene: TRBV19; D gene: TRBD1; J gene: TRBJ1-3; CDR3 protein: CASSSQGAPDTIYF